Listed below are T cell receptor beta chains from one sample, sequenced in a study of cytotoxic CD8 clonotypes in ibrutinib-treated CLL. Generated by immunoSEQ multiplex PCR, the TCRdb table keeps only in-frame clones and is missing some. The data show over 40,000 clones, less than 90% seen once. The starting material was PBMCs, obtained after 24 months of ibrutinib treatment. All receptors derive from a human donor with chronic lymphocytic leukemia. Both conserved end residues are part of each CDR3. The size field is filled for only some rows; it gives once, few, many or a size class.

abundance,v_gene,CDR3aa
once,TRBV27,CAARRVAGAGDTQYF
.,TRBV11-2,CASSFRGELSTEAFF
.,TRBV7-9,CASSLRDRRSSGNTIYF
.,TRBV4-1,CASSLTSGWEQFF
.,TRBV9,CASSVVGSPSTDTQYF
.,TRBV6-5,CASSYSGTHNGGYTF
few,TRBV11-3,CASSPAGAYEQYF
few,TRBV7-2,CASSPQGNNNQPQHF
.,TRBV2,CASSDLTHTQYF
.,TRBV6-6,CASRAQGFAYGYTF
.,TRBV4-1,CASSQTENSETQYF
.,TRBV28,CASSQGQETQYF
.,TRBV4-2,CASSQDRATPILNTGELFF
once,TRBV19,CASSIRTGGSNQPQHF
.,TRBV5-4,CASSMDRGGSTEAFF
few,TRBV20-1,CTPDWASYTF
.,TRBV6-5,CASSLGGGVGGYTF
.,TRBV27,CASSLGRGGQETQYF
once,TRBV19,CASTKSRGPTGNGQPQHF
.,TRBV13,CASSLSGYYEQYF
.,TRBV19,CASSIQGLSYGYTF
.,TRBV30,CAWSGPGASSYNEQFF
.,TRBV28,CATPSGTAFKGYTF
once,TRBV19,CASSSTGGGRTEAFF
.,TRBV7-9,CASSLGAGEGPKQYF
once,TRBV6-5,CASSYSGAGGSYEQYF
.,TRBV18,CASSPRFGGRWSGNTIYF
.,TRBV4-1,CASSHIDLTEYSEQFF
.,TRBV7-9,CASSLTGTGRSYGYTF
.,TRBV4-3,CASSQVGASNSEQFF
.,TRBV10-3,CATIGRTGGNTYEQYF
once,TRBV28,CASSLAPFNNYGYTF